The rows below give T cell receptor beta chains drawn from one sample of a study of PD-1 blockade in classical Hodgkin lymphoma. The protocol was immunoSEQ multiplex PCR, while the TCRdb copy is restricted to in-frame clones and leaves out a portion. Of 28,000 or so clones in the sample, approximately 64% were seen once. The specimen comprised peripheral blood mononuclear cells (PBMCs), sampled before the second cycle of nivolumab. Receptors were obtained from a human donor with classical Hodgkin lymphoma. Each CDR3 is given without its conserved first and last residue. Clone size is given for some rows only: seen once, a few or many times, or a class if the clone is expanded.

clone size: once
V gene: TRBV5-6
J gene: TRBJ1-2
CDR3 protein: ASSLSRGSGYT

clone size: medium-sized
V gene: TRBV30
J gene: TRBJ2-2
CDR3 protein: AWSVGQNTGELF

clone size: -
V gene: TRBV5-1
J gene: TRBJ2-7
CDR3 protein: ASRPEPAYEQY

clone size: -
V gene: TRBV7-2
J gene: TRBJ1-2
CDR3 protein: ASSFPEGARYGYT

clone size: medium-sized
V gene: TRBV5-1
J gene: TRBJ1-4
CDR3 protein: ASSWGSTNEKLF

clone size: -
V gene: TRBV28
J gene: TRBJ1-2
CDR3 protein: ASSPGGLVYGYT

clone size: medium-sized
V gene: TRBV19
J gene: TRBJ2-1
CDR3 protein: ASSMRSGYNEQF

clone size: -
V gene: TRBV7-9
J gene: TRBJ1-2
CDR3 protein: ASSLDRASSNGYT

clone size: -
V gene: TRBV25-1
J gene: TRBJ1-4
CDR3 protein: ASTGNEKLF

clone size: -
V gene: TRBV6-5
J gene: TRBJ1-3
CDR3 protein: ASSYAAGINTIY

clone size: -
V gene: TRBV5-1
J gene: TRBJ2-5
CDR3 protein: ASSSRSGFQETQY

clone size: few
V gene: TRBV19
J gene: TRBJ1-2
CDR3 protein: ASSPSGRGYRENYGYT

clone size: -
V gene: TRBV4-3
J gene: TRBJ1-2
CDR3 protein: ASSQGLAEGARYGYT

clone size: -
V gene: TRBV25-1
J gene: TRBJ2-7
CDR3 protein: ASSEWDYYEQY

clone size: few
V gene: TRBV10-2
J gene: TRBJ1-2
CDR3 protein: ASSEPTGRDGYT

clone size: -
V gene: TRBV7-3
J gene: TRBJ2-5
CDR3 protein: ASSLTNQETQY

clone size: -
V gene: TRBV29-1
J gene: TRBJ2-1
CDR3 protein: SGYRAGEQF

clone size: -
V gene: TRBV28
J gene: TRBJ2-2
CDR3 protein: ASSLFLGAAGELF

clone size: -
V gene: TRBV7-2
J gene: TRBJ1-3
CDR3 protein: ASSLAFTGASGNTIY

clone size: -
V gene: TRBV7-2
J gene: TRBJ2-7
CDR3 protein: ASSLQDYEQY

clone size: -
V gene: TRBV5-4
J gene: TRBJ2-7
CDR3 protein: ASSSFMAYEQY

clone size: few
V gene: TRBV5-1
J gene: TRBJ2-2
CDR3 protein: ASSLLSGVGELF

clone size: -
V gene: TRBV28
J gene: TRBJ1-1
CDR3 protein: ASSPGGRSTLGTEAF

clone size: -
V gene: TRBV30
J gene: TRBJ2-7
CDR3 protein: AWSPLERERREQY

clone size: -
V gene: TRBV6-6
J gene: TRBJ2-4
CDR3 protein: ASSSGTSGSKNIQY

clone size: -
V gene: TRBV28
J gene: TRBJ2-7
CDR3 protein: ASSFSHGVPSSGYEQY

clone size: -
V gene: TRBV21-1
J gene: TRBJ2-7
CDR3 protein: ASSIDNSGGTAYEQY

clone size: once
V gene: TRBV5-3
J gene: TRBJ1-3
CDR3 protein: ARSLPGVGNTIY

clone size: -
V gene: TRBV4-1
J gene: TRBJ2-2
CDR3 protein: ASSQVEGRMNTGELF

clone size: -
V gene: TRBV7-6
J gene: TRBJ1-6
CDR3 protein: ASSYDSNSPLH

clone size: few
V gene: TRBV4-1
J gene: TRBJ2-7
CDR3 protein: ASSHRQAPPYEQY

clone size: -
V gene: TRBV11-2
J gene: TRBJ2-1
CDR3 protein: ASSSGQGSHNEQF

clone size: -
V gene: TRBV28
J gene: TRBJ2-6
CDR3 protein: ASSLDRVGSGANVLT

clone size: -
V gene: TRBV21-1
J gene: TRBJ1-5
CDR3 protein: ASSKKRRFDINQPQH

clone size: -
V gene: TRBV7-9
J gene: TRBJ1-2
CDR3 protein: ASSERGVYGYT

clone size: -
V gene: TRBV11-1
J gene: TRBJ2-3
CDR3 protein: ASSLSGRPASTDTQY

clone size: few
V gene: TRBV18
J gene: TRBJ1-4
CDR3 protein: ASSPWVGEKLF

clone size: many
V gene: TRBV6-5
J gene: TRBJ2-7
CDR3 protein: ASSYLPSGKGEQY

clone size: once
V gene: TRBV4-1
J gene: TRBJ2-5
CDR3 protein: ASSEQGFRETQY

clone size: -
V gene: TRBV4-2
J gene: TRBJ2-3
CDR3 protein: ASSQAREGTDTQY

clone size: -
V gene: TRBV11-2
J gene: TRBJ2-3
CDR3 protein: ASSSYVDTQY

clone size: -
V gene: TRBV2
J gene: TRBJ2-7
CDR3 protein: ASREHGPSYEQY

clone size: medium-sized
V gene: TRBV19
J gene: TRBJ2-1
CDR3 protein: ASSPSTTPVNEQF

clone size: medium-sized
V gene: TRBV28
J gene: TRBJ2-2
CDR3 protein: ASSLIGDTGELF

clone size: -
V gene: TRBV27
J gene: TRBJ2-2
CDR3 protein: ASSFQIAGGHTGELF

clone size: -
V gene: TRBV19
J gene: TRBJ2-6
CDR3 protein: ASSPTGAPGANVLT

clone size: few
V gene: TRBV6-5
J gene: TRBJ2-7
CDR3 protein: ASSGGQEQY

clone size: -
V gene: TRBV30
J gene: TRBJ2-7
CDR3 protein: AWAPGSLSYEQY

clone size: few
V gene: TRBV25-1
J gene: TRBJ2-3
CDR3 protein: ASSPLDLDTQY

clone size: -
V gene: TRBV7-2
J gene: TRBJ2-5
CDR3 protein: ASSLTGAAETQY

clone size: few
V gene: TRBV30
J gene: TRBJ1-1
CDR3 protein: AWGGNTEAF

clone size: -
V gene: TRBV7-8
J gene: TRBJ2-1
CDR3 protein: ASSLEGYSYNEQF

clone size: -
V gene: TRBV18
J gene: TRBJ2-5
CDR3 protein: ASSPIPGQKETQY

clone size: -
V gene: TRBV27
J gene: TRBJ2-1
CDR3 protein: ASSSGAGGFNEQF

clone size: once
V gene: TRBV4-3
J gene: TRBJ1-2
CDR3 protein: ASSHVATGTGNYGYT